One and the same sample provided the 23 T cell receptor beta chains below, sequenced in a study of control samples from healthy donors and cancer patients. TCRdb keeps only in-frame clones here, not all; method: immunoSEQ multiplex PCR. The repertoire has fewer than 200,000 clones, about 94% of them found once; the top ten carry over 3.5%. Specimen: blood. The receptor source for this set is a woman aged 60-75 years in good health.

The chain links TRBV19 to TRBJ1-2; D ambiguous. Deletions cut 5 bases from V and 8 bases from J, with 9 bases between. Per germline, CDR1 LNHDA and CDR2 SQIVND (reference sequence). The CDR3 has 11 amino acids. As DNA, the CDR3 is TGTGCCAGTAGTGCGGAAGGAGGCTACACCTTC. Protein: CASSAEGGYTF.

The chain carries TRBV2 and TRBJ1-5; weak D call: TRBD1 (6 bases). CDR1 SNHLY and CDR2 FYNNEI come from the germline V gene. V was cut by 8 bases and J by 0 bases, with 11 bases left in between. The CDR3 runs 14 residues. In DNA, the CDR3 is TGTGCCAGCTCGGTACAGGGTAGCAATCAGCCCCAGCATTTT. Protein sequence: CASSVQGSNQPQHF.

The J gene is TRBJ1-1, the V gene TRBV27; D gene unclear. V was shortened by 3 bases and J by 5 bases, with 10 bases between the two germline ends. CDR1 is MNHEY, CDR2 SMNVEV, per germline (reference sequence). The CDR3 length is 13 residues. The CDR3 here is CASSFYRETEAFF. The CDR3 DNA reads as TGTGCCAGCAGTTTCTATCGTGAGACTGAAGCTTTCTTT.

The CDR3 loop is CASSTMQRTEGYTF. In nucleotides, the CDR3 is TGTGCCAGCTCAACCATGCAAAGAACGGAGGGCTACACCTTC. J is TRBJ1-2 and V is TRBV18; no firm D call. Germline-derived CDR1 and CDR2 are KGHSH and LQKENI. The CDR3 totals 14 residues. Trimming cost V 5 bases and J 8 bases, with 18 bases left between them. Full variable domain (outside the CDR3, taken from reference TRBV18 and TRBJ1-2): NAGVMQNPRHLVRRRGQEARLRCSPMKGHSHVYWYRQLPEEGLKFMVYLQKENIIDESGMPKERFSAEFPKEGPSILRIQQVVRGDSAAYFCASSTMQRTEGYTFGSGTRLTVV.

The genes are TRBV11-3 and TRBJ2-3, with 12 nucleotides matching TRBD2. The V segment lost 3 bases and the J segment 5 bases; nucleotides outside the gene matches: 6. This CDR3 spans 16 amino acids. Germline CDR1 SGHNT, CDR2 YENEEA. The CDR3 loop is CASSFSSGGAKDTQYF. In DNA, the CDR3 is TGTGCCAGCAGCTTTTCTAGCGGGGGGGCCAAAGATACGCAGTATTTT.

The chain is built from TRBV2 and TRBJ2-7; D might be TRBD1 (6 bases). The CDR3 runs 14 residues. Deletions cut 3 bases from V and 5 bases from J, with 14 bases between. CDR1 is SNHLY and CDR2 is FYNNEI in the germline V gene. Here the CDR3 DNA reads TGTGCCAGCAGTGACACAGGGTTGCTCAACGAGCAGTACTTC. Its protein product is CASSDTGLLNEQYF.

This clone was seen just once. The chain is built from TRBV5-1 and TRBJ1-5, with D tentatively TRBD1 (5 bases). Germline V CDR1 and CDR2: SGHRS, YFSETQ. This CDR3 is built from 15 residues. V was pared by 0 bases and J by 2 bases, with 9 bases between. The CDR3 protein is CASSLGQTGNQPQHF. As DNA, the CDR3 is TGCGCCAGCAGCTTGGGACAGACGGGCAATCAGCCCCAGCATTTT.

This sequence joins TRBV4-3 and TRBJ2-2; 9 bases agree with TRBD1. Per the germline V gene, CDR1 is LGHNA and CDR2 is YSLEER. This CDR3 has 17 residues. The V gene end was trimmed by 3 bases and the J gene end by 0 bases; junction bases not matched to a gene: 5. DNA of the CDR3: TGCGCCAGCAGCCACCACCGGACAGGGGCGAACACCGGGGAGCTGTTTTTT. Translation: CASSHHRTGANTGELFF.

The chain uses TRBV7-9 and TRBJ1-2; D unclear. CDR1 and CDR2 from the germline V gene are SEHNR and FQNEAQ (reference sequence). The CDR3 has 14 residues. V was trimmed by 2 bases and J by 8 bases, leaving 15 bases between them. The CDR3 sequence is CASSLIGPVGGYTF. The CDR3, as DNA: TGTGCCAGCAGCTTAATCGGCCCCGTCGGGGGCTACACCTTC.

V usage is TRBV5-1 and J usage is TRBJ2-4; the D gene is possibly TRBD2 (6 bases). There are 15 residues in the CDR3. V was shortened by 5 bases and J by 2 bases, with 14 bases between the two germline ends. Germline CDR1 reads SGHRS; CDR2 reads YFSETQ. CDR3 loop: CASRELGGTKNIQYF. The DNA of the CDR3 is TGCGCCAGCAGGGAGTTGGGGGGTACCAAAAACATTCAGTACTTC.

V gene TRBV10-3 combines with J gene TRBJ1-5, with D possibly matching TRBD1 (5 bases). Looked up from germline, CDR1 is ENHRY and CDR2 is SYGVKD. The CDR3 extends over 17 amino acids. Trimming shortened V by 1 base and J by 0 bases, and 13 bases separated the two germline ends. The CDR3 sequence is CAISEYRQGISNQPQHF. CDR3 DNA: TGTGCCATCAGTGAGTACCGGCAGGGAATTAGCAATCAGCCCCAGCATTTT.

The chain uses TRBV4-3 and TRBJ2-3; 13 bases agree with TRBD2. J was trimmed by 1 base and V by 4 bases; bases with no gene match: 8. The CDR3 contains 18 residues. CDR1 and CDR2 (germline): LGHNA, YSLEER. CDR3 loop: CASSLLAGGARGTDTQYF. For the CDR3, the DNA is TGCGCCAGCAGCCTACTAGCGGGGGGGGCAAGAGGCACAGATACGCAGTATTTT.

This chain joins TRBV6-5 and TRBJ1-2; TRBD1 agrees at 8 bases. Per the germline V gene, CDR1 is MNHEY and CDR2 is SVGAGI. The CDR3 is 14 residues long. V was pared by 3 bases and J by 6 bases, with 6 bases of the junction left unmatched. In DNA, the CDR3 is TGTGCCAGCAGTTATTCAGGGGGCGCCGATGGCTACACCTTC. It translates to CASSYSGGADGYTF.

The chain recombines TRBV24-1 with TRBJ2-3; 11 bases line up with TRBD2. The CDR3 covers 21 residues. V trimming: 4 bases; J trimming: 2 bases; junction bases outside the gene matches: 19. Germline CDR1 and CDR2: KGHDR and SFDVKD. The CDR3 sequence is CATSDPAKRPGTSGSTDTQYF. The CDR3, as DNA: TGTGCCACCAGTGACCCCGCCAAACGACCCGGGACTAGCGGTTCCACAGATACGCAGTATTTT.

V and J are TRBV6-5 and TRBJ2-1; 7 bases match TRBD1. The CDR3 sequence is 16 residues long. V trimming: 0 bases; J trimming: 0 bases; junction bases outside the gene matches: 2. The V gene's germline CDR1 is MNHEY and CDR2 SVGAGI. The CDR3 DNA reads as TGTGCCAGCAGTTACTCTTGGGACAGCTCCTACAATGAGCAGTTCTTC. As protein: CASSYSWDSSYNEQFF.

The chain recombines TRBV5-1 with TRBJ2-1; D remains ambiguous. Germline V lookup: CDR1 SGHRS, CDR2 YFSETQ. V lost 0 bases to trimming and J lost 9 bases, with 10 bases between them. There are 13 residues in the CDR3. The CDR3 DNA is TGCGCCAGCAGCTTGGGATTTGGCTTTGAGCAGTTCTTC. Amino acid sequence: CASSLGFGFEQFF.

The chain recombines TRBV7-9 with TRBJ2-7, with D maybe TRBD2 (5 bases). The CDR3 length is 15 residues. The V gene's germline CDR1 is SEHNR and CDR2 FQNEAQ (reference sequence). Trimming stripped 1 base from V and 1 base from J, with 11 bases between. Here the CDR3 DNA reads TGTGCCAGCAGCTTAGTAGGGTGGACTTCCTACGAGCAGTACTTC. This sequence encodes CASSLVGWTSYEQYF.

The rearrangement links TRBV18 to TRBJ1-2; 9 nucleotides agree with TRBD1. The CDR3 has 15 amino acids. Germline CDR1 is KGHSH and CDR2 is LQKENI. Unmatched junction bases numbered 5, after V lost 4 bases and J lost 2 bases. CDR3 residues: CASSQQGAANYGYTF. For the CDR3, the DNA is TGTGCCAGCTCACAACAGGGGGCGGCCAACTATGGCTACACCTTC. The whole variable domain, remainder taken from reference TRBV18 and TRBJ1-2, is NAGVMQNPRHLVRRRGQEARLRCSPMKGHSHVYWYRQLPEEGLKFMVYLQKENIIDESGMPKERFSAEFPKEGPSILRIQQVVRGDSAAYFCASSQQGAANYGYTFGSGTRLTVV.

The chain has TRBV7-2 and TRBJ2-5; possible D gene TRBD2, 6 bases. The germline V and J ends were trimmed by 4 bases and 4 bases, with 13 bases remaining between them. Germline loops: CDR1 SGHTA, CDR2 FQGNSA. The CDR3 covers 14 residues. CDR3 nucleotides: TGTGCCAGCAGCTCCCCAACTAGCCCAGAGACCCAGTACTTC. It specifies CASSSPTSPETQYF. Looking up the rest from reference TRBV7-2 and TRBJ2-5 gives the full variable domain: GAGVSQSPSNKVTEKGKDVELRCDPISGHTALYWYRQSLGQGLEFLIYFQGNSAPDKSGLPSDRFSAERTGGSVSTLTIQRTQQEDSAVYLCASSSPTSPETQYFGPGTRLLVL.

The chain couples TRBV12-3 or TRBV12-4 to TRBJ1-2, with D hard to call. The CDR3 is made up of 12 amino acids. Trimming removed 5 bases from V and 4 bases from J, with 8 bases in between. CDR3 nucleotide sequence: TGTGCCAGCAGTACGGTTACCTATGGCTACACCTTC. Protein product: CASSTVTYGYTF.

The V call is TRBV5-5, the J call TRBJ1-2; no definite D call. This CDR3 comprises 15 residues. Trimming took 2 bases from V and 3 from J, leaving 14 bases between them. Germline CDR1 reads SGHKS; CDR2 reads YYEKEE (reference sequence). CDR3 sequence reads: CASSFTLGQHYGYTF. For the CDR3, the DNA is TGTGCCAGCAGCTTTACTTTAGGGCAGCACTATGGCTACACCTTC.

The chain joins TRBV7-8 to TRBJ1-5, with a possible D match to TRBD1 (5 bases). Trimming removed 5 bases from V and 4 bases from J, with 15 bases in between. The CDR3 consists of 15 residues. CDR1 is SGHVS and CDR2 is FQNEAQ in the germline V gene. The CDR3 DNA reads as TGTGCCAGCAGCCTCCGGGGGGAAAGGAATCAGCCCCAGCATTTT. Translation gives CASSLRGERNQPQHF.

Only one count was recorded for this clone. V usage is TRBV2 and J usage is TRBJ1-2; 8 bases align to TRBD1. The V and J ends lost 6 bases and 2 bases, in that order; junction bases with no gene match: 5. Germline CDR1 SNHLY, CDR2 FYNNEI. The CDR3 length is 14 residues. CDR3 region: CASSQTGVNYGYTF. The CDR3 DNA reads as TGTGCCAGCAGCCAGACAGGGGTAAACTATGGCTACACCTTC.